One sample yielded the 28 T cell receptor beta chains listed below, sequenced in a study of blood T cell repertoires in COVID-19 (dated by TCRdb to about 2020). Libraries were built with the immunoSEQ multiplex PCR assay. TCRdb re-hosts the immuneACCESS table, in-frame sequences only. Its copies lack some clones; in the studies checked, an unresolved V gene accounts for under half of them, and the cause for the rest is not known. The sample profile shows about 86,000 clones; 65% to 85% of them were found once. The top ten clones comprise 10% to 12% of the sample. Sequenced material: peripheral blood. The receptors shown here come from a man in his 70s with acute or convalescent COVID-19.

This clone turned up a few times. The chain joins TRBV5-6 to TRBJ1-2; D possibly corresponds to TRBD1 (5 bases). This CDR3 has 13 amino acids. Trimming cost V 0 bases and J 8 bases, with 11 bases left between them. Germline V CDR1 and CDR2: SGHDT, YYEEEE. The CDR3 loop reads CASSLGGPDGYTF. The CDR3 DNA follows: TGTGCCAGCAGCTTGGGGGGCCCGGACGGCTACACCTTC.

This clone occurred a few times. The genes are TRBV11-2 and TRBJ2-7; 7 positions match TRBD1. Per the germline V gene, CDR1 is SGHAT and CDR2 is FQNNGV. Trimming removed 3 bases from V and 2 bases from J; junction bases left unmatched: 4. The CDR3 runs to 14 residues. CDR3 protein: CASSFGTATYEQYV. The CDR3 DNA sequence: TGTGCCAGCAGCTTCGGGACAGCGACCTACGAGCAGTACGTC.

This sequence joins TRBV19 and TRBJ1-6; 8 bases line up with TRBD1. Losses at the gene ends were 4 bases for V and 7 bases for J; bases not matched to a gene: 3. CDR1 LNHDA and CDR2 SQIVND come from the germline V gene (reference sequence). The length of the CDR3 is 14 residues. CDR3 nucleotides: TGTGCCAGTAGTACAGGGGGCTCAAATTCACCCCTCCACTTT. Translating gives CASSTGGSNSPLHF.

This clone was seen only once. The V call is TRBV10-3, the J call TRBJ2-3; TRBD2 matches at 14 bases. Germline assignment: CDR1 ENHRY and CDR2 SYGVKD. CDR3 length equals 15 residues. The ends lost 7 bases at V and 6 bases at J; junction bases unmatched: 6. The CDR3: CAITRLAGGQDTQYF. The CDR3 DNA reads TGTGCCATCACCCGACTAGCGGGGGGGCAGGATACGCAGTATTTT.

V and J are TRBV5-1 and TRBJ2-4; D gene ambiguous. The CDR3 spans 13 residues. Trimming removed 5 bases from V and 5 bases from J, with 11 bases in between. The germline V gene has CDR1 SGHRS and CDR2 YFSETQ. The CDR3 loop reads CASRPKGENIQYF. CDR3 in DNA: TGCGCCAGCAGGCCAAAAGGAGAAAACATTCAGTACTTC.

This clone was seen just once. The CDR3 loop reads CASSLRGLLNYGYTF. The CDR3 coding sequence is TGTGCCAGCAGTTTAAGGGGGCTGCTTAACTATGGCTACACCTTC. The chain is built from TRBV28 and TRBJ1-2, with 7 positions matching TRBD1. The germline CDR1 and CDR2 sequences are MDHEN and SYDVKM. With 2 bases clipped from V and 1 base from J, the junction kept 4 bases outside the gene matches. The length of the CDR3 is 15 residues.

The genes are TRBV5-4 and TRBJ2-1; D is perhaps TRBD2 (6 bases). Germline assignment: CDR1 SGHNT and CDR2 YYREEE (reference sequence). V lost 0 bases and J lost 8, with 9 bases in between. This CDR3 comprises 13 residues. The CDR3 loop is CASSLDRRDEQFF. The CDR3, as DNA: TGTGCCAGCAGCTTGGACAGGAGGGATGAGCAGTTCTTC.

In its sample, this clone was seen once. The CDR3 protein is CASSDAQGANEQYV. CDR3 bases: TGTGCCAGCAGTGATGCGCAGGGGGCCAACGAGCAGTACGTC. The V gene is TRBV6-1, the J gene TRBJ2-7; 8 bases align to TRBD1. J was trimmed by 5 bases and V by 3 bases; bases with no gene match: 6. The CDR3 sequence is 14 residues long. Per germline, CDR1 MNHNS and CDR2 SASEGT.

This clone appeared a few times. The chain links TRBV25-1 to TRBJ1-6; 7 nucleotides agree with TRBD1. From germline, CDR1 is MGHDK and CDR2 SYGVNS. The CDR3 covers 15 residues. J was trimmed by 9 bases and V by 3 bases; bases with no gene match: 8. The CDR3 bases are TGTGCCAGCAGTGAGGGACAGACATGGAGTTCACCCCTCCACTTT. Translation gives CASSEGQTWSSPLHF.

J is TRBJ1-2 and V is TRBV7-8; 8 bases map to TRBD1. This CDR3 has 14 amino acids. Germline loops: CDR1 SGHVS, CDR2 FQNEAQ. The V segment lost 5 bases and the J segment 5 bases; nucleotides outside the gene matches: 7. CDR3 sequence: CASSPDRGAYGYTF. The CDR3 region has the DNA TGTGCCAGCAGCCCCGACAGGGGCGCTTATGGCTACACCTTC.

The rearrangement joins TRBV7-2 to TRBJ2-1; 12 bases align to TRBD2. CDR1 and CDR2 from the germline V gene are SGHTA and FQGNSA. The CDR3 totals 19 residues. The V gene end was trimmed by 2 bases and the J gene end by 0 bases; junction bases not matched to a gene: 8. DNA for the CDR3: TGTGCCAGCAGCTTACGGGCTAGCGGGGGGGTAAGCTCCTACAATGAGCAGTTCTTC. Encoded protein: CASSLRASGGVSSYNEQFF.

The V call is TRBV13, the J call TRBJ2-3; weak D call: TRBD2 (5 bases). This CDR3 has 12 amino acids. V gave up 1 base and J gave up 8 bases, with 7 bases separating them. In germline, CDR1 is PRHDT, CDR2 FYEKMQ (reference sequence). This CDR3 is CASSLVRGTQYF. The CDR3 DNA reads TGTGCCAGCAGCTTAGTCCGGGGTACGCAGTATTTT.

V and J are TRBV11-2 and TRBJ2-7; no firm D call. This CDR3 comprises 13 residues. Looked up from germline, CDR1 is SGHAT and CDR2 is FQNNGV. V gave up 3 bases and J gave up 0 bases, with 6 bases separating them. CDR3 sequence: CASSFGFSYEQYF. The CDR3 DNA follows: TGTGCCAGCAGCTTCGGTTTCTCCTACGAGCAGTACTTC.

The V and J genes are TRBV6-5 and TRBJ1-1; TRBD1 matches at 8 bases. The CDR3 runs 12 residues. J was trimmed by 8 bases and V by 6 bases; bases with no gene match: 5. Germline V lookup: CDR1 MNHEY, CDR2 SVGAGI. Here the CDR3 reads CASSPGQGEAFF. The CDR3 DNA reads as TGTGCCAGCAGCCCCGGACAGGGAGAAGCTTTCTTT.

This clone was detected once. This chain links TRBV3-1 (or the pseudogene TRBV3-2) with TRBJ2-3; D is possibly TRBD2 (6 bases). The CDR3 runs to 12 residues. Trimming cost V 4 bases and J 6 bases, with 8 bases left between them. The germline V gene encodes CDR1 LGHDT and CDR2 YNNKEL (reference sequence). The CDR3 protein is CASSRLADTQYF. The CDR3 DNA is TGTGCCAGCAGCCGGCTAGCGGATACGCAGTATTTT.

The chain carries TRBV3-1 (or the pseudogene TRBV3-2) and TRBJ1-3; TRBD1 matches at 8 bases. The V gene end was trimmed by 1 base and the J gene end by 6 bases; junction bases not matched to a gene: 8. Germline V CDR1 and CDR2: LGHDT, YNNKEL (reference sequence). The CDR3 extends over 16 amino acids. The CDR3 protein is CASSQGQGPHLNTIYF. The CDR3 region has the DNA TGTGCCAGCAGCCAAGGACAGGGGCCGCACCTAAACACCATATATTTT.

The chain carries TRBV27 and TRBJ2-5; a possible D gene is TRBD2 (6 bases). This CDR3 region has 16 residues. The V and J ends lost 0 bases and 5 bases respectively, with 16 bases between them. Per the germline V gene, CDR1 is MNHEY and CDR2 is SMNVEV (reference sequence). CDR3: CASSLSTGVGPETQYF. The CDR3 DNA is TGTGCCAGCAGTTTATCGACGGGGGTAGGGCCGGAGACCCAGTACTTC.

V gene TRBV24-1 combines with J gene TRBJ2-1; tentatively, D is TRBD2 (6 bases). CDR1 and CDR2 (germline): KGHDR, SFDVKD. V was cut by 4 bases and J by 7 bases, with 16 bases left in between. The CDR3 covers 15 residues. CDR3 sequence: CATSDLGTPRNEQFF. As DNA, the CDR3 is TGTGCCACCAGTGACCTCGGGACTCCTCGTAATGAGCAGTTCTTC.

Concerning this clone itself: Other DNA sequences of this sample code for an identical CDR3. The V call is TRBV5-1, the J call TRBJ2-3; a possible D gene is TRBD1 (5 bases). The V gene's germline CDR1 is SGHRS and CDR2 YFSETQ. This CDR3 contains 14 residues. Trimming took off 1 base at V and 2 bases at J, with 8 bases between the two ends. The CDR3 region is CASSLTGITDTQYF. The DNA of the CDR3 is TGCGCCAGCAGCTTGACAGGAATCACAGATACGCAGTATTTT.

CDR3 sequence (DNA): TGCGCCAGCAGTCTTCAAGCGACAGGTGTTAACTATGGCTACACCTTC. This codes for CASSLQATGVNYGYTF. The genes are TRBV4-1 and TRBJ1-2; possible D gene TRBD1, 6 bases. CDR1 and CDR2 (germline): MGHRA, YSYEKL. The CDR3 has 16 residues. V lost 6 bases and J lost 1, with 18 bases in between.

The V and J genes are TRBV5-1 and TRBJ2-2; 7 bases line up with TRBD2. This CDR3 contains 15 residues. The germline gives CDR1 SGHRS, CDR2 YFSETQ. Trimming took 5 bases from V and 4 from J; bases not matched to a gene: 8. The CDR3 DNA follows: TGCGCCAGCAGTTACGGGGGAGGGAGCACCGGGGAGCTGTTTTTT. Residues: CASSYGGGSTGELFF.

The chain carries TRBV3-1 (or the pseudogene TRBV3-2) and TRBJ1-1; the D gene is possibly TRBD1 (6 bases). The CDR3 extends over 12 amino acids. Trimming shortened V by 7 bases and J by 7 bases, and 13 bases separated the two germline ends. Germline V gene data show CDR1 as LGHDT and CDR2 as YNNKEL (reference sequence). CDR3 nucleotide sequence: TGTGCCAGCACCTTCAGGGGTGGTGAAGCTTTCTTT. It translates to CASTFRGGEAFF.

This clone has only a few counts. The CDR3 nucleotides are TGTGCCAGCAGCACATACAGGGGAAGATCCTATAATTCACCCCTCCACTTT. Translating it yields CASSTYRGRSYNSPLHF. This chain joins TRBV11-2 and TRBJ1-6; 7 bases map to TRBD1. The length of the CDR3 is 17 residues. Germline assignment: CDR1 SGHAT and CDR2 FQNNGV. V was clipped by 5 bases and J by 1 base; unmatched bases: 8.

The chain has TRBV28 and TRBJ1-2; D remains ambiguous. Trimming shortened V by 7 bases and J by 6 bases, and 12 bases separated the two germline ends. The V gene's germline CDR1 is MDHEN and CDR2 SYDVKM. The CDR3 sequence is 12 residues long. The CDR3 DNA is TGTGCCAGCACTGGAGGCTTTAATGGCTACACCTTC. Its translation: CASTGGFNGYTF.

This clone appeared a few times. The chain carries TRBV29-1 and TRBJ1-1; 8 bases agree with TRBD1. Looked up from germline, CDR1 is SQVTM and CDR2 is ANQGSEA. V was clipped by 4 bases and J by 8 bases; unmatched bases: 12. The CDR3 loop spans 14 amino acids. The CDR3 DNA follows: TGCAGCGTTGTGGGGCGGCAGGGGGCGCCGGAAGCTTTCTTT. Protein sequence: CSVVGRQGAPEAFF.

The chain recombines TRBV20-1 with TRBJ2-5; weak D call: TRBD1 (6 bases). V was shortened by 5 bases and J by 5 bases, with 9 bases between the two germline ends. The CDR3 is made up of 11 amino acids. CDR1 is DFQATT and CDR2 is SNEGSKA in the germline V gene (reference sequence). CDR3 coding DNA: TGCAGTGCTCGTCAGGGGGAGACCCAGTACTTC. Residues: CSARQGETQYF.

The chain recombines TRBV3-1 (or the pseudogene TRBV3-2) with TRBJ1-1, with D perhaps matching TRBD1 (5 bases). CDR3 length: 11 amino acids. Germline V gene data show CDR1 as LGHDT and CDR2 as YNNKEL (reference sequence). V lost 3 bases to trimming and J lost 10 bases, with 9 bases between them. In DNA form, the CDR3 reads TGTGCCAGCAGCCAGGGGGGGGTAGCTTTCTTT. The encoded protein is CASSQGGVAFF.

This rearrangement joins TRBV2 to TRBJ2-1; D not certain. This CDR3 has 14 amino acids. V was clipped by 4 bases and J by 8 bases, with 15 bases between them. The germline CDR1 and CDR2 sequences are SNHLY and FYNNEI. The CDR3 bases are TGTGCCAGCAGTGCCAACTATCCCTCGTATGAGCAGTTCTTC. It translates to CASSANYPSYEQFF.